This T cell receptor (beta chain) derives from a study of T cell responses to AZD1222 COVID-19 vaccine. About this clone: Antigen: not known.

Study-level points and caveats: Seropositive at baseline were only six AZD1222 recipients.

This table comes from immunoSEQ multiplex PCR, and its TCRdb copy is limited to in-frame clones, with some not included. The sample shows approximately 88,000 clones, roughly 91% of them seen only once. Source: peripheral blood, taken 28 days after the second AZD1222 dose. This TCR was recovered from an adult who received the AZD1222 COVID-19 vaccine.

CDR3 DNA: TGTGCCAGCTCACCGACAGAGAACACTGAAGCTTTCTTT. Amino acid sequence: CASSPTENTEAFF. This chain links TRBV18 with TRBJ1-1; weak D call: TRBD1 (5 bases). Germline V CDR1 and CDR2: KGHSH, LQKENI. The V and J ends lost 3 bases and 1 base respectively, with 6 bases between them. The CDR3 spans 13 residues.